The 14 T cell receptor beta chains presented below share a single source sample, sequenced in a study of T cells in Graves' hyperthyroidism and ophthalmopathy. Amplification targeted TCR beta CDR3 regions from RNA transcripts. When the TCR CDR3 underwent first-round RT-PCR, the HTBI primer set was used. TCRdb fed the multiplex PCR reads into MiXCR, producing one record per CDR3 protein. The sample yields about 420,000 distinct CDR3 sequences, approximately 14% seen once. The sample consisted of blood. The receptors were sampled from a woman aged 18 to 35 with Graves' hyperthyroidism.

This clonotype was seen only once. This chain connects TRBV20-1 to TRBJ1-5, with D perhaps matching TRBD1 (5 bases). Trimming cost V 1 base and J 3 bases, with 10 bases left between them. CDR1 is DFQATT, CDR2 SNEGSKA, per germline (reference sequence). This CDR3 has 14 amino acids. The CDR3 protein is CSARGWGNNQPQHF. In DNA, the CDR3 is TGCAGTGCTAGAGGGTGGGGGAACAATCAGCCCCAGCATTTT.

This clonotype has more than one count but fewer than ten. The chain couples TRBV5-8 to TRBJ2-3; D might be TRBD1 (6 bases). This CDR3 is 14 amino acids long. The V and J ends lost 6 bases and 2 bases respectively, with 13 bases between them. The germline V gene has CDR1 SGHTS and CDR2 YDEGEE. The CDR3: CASNERGNTDTQYF. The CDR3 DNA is TGTGCCAGCAACGAGAGGGGGAACACAGATACGCAGTATTTT. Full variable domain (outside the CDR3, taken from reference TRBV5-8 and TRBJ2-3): EAGVTQSPTHLIKTRGQQATLRCSPISGHTSVYWYQQALGLGLQFLLWYDEGEERNRGNFPPRFSGRQFPNYSSELNVNALELEDSALYLCASNERGNTDTQYFGPGTRLTVL.

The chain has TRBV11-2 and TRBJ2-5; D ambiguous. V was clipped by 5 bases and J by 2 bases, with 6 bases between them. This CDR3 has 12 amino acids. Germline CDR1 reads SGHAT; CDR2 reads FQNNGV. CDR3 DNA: TGTGCCAGCAGCCGCCATCAAGAGACCCAGTACTTC. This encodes CASSRHQETQYF.

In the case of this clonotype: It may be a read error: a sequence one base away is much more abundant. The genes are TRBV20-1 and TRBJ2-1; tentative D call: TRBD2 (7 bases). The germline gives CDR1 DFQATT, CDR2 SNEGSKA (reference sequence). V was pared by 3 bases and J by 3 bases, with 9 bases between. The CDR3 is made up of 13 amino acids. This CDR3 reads CSASGGLYNEQFF. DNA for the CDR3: TGCAGTGCTAGCGGGGGGCTCTACAATGAGCAGTTCTTC.

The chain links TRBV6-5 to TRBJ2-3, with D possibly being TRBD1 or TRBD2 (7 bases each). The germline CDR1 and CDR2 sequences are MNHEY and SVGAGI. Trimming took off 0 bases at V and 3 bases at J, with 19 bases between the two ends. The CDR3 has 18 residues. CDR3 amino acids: CASSYSTTGPGRTDTQYF. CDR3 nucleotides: TGTGCCAGCAGTTACTCCACGACAGGGCCCGGGAGGACAGATACGCAGTATTTT.

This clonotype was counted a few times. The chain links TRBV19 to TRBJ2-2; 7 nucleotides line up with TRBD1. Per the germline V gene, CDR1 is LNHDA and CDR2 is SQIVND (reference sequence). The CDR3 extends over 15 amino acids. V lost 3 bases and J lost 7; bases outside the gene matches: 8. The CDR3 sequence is CASSITGAAGGELFF. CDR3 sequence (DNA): TGTGCCAGTAGTATTACAGGGGCTGCCGGCGGGGAGCTGTTTTTT.

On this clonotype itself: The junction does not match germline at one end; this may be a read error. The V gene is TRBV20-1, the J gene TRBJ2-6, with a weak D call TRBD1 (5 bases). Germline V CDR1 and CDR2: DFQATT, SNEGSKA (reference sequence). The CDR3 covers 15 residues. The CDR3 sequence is CSASTQGSGASVLTF. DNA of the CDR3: TGCAGTGCTAGTACCCAGGGCTCTGGGGCCAGCGTCCTGACTTTC.

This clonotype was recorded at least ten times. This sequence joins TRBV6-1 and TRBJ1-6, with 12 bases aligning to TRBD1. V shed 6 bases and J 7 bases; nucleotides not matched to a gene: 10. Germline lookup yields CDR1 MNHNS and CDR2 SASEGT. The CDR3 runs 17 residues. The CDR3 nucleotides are TGTGCCAGCAGGCTCCCAGGGACAGGGGGCGGGAATTCACCCCTCCACTTT. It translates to CASRLPGTGGGNSPLHF.

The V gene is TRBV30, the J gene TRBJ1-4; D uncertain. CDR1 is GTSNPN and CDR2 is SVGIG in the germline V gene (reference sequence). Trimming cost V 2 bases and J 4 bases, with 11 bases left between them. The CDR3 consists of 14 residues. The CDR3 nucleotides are TGTGCCTGGAGTTTAGGACCGGTTAATGAAAAACTGTTTTTT. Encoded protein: CAWSLGPVNEKLFF.

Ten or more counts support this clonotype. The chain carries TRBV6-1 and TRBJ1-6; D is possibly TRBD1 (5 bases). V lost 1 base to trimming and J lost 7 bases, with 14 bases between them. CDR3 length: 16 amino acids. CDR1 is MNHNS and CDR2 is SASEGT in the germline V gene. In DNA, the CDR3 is TGTGCCAGCAGTGAAGACATGGGGCGCAGGAATTCACCCCTCCACTTT. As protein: CASSEDMGRRNSPLHF.

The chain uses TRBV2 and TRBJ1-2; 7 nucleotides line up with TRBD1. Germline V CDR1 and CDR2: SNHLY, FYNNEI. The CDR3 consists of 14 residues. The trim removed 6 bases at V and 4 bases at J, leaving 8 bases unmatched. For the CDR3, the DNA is TGTGCCAGCAGGACGGGACAGAGAACCTATGGCTACACCTTC. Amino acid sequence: CASRTGQRTYGYTF.

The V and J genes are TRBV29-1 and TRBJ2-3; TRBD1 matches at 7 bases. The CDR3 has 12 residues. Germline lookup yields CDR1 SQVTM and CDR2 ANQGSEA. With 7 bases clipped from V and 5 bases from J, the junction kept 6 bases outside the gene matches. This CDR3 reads CSAWDSGDTQYF. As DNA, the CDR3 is TGCAGCGCCTGGGACAGCGGAGATACGCAGTATTTT.

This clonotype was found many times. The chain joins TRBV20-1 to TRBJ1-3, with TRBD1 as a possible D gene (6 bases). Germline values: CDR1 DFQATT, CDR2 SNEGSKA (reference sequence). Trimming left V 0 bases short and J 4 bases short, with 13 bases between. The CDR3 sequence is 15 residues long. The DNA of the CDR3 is TGCAGTGCTAGAGACCCGGACAGCATCGGAAACACCATATATTTT. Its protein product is CSARDPDSIGNTIYF.

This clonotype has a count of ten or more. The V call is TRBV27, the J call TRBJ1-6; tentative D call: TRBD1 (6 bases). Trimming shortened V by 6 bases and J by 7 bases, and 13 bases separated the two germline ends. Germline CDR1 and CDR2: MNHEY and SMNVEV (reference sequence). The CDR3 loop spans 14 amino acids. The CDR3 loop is CASRGGQWNSPLHF. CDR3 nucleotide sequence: TGTGCCAGCAGGGGGGGACAATGGAATTCACCCCTCCACTTT.